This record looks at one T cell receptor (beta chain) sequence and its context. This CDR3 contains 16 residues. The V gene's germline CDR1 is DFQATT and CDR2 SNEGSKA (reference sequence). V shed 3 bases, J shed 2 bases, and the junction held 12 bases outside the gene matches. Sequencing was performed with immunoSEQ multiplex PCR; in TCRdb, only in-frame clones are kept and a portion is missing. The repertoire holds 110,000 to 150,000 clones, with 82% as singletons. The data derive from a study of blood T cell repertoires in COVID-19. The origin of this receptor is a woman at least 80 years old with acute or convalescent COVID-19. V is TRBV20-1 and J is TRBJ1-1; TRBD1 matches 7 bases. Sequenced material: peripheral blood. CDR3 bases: TGCAGTGCTAGTCCGCCCACAGGGGCAAAAAACACTGAAGCTTTCTTT. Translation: CSASPPTGAKNTEAFF.